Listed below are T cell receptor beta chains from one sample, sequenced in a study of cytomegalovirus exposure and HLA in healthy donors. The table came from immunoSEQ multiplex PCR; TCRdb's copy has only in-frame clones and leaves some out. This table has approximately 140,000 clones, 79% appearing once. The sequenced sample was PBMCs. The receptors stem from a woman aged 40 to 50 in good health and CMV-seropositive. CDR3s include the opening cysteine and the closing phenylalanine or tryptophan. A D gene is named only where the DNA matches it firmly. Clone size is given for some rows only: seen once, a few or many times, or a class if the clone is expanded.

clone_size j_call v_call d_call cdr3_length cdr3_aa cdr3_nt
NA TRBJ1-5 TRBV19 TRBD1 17 CASKERHRGYSNQPQHF TGTGCCAGTAAGGAAAGGCACAGGGGCTATAGCAATCAGCCCCAGCATTTT
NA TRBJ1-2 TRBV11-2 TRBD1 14 CASSLGDRGEGYTF TGTGCCAGCAGCTTAGGAGACAGGGGTGAAGGCTACACCTTC
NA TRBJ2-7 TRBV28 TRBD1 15 CASSPLGQGRNEQYF TGTGCCAGCAGCCCACTTGGACAGGGGAGGAACGAGCAGTACTTC
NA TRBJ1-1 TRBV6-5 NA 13 CASRWGQNTEAFF TGTGCCAGCAGGTGGGGGCAAAACACTGAAGCTTTCTTT
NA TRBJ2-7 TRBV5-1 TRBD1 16 CASSPGQGLSSYEQYF TGCGCCAGCAGCCCGGGACAGGGGTTAAGCTCCTACGAGCAGTACTTC
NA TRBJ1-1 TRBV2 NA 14 CASSVSFSTVEAFF TGTGCCAGCAGTGTAAGTTTTTCCACGGTTGAAGCTTTCTTT
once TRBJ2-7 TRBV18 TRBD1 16 CASSPPSGQGGYEQYF TGTGCCAGCTCACCACCTTCGGGACAGGGAGGCTACGAGCAGTACTTC
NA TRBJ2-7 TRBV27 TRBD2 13 CASSPSGGLEQYF TGTGCCAGCAGTCCTAGCGGGGGATTGGAGCAGTACTTC
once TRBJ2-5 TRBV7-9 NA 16 CASSLAAGTGSLAQYF TGTGCCAGCAGCTTAGCGGCTGGAACAGGGTCTCTGGCCCAGTACTTC
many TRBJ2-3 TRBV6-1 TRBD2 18 CASSEFGLAGGRSDTQYF TGTGCCAGCAGTGAATTCGGGCTAGCGGGGGGGAGGTCAGATACGCAGTATTTT
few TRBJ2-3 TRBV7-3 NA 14 CASSLRAGEDTQYF TGTGCCAGCAGCTTAAGGGCAGGGGAGGATACGCAGTATTTT
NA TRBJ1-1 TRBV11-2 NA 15 CASRKLGGSNTEAFF TGTGCCAGCAGAAAGTTAGGAGGGAGCAACACTGAAGCTTTCTTT
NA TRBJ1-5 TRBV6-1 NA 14 CASSAGESNQPQHF TGTGCCAGCAGTGCGGGGGAAAGCAATCAGCCCCAGCATTTT
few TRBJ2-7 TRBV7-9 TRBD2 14 CASSSGTNSYEQYF TGTGCCAGCAGCTCCGGGACTAACTCCTACGAGCAGTACTTC
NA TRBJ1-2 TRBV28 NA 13 CGAGQSDFYGYTF TGTGGGGCGGGCCAGAGTGATTTCTATGGCTACACCTTC
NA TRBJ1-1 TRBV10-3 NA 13 CAISGGTSTEAFF TGTGCCATCAGCGGGGGGACCTCCACTGAAGCTTTCTTT
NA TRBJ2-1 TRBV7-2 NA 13 CASRPPSVLEQFF TGTGCCAGCAGGCCTCCTAGTGTTCTTGAGCAGTTCTTC
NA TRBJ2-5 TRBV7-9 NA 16 CASSLWGGRALETQYF TGTGCCAGCAGCTTATGGGGCGGCAGGGCATTGGAGACCCAGTACTTC
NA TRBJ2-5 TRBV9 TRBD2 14 CASSISSGQETQYF TGTGCCAGCAGCATCTCTAGCGGCCAAGAGACCCAGTACTTC
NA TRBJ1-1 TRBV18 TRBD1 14 CASSPLRTGSLAFF TGTGCCAGCTCACCACTCCGGACAGGTTCTTTAGCTTTCTTT
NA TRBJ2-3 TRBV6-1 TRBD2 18 CASSATLAGSGGGDTQYF TGTGCCAGCAGTGCCACACTTGCGGGGAGCGGGGGAGGGGATACGCAGTATTTT
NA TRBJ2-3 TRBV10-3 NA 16 CAISVLPPGSTDTQYF TGTGCCATCAGTGTCCTCCCTCCCGGGTCCACAGATACGCAGTATTTT
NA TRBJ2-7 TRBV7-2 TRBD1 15 CASSLAWTGSYEQYF TGTGCCAGCAGCTTAGCCTGGACAGGGTCGTACGAGCAGTACTTC
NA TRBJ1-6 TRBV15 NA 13 CATSRVSGSPLHF TGTGCCACCAGCAGAGTTTCGGGGTCACCCCTCCACTTT
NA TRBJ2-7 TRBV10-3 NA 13 CAISPPLSYEQYF TGTGCCATCAGTCCCCCTCTCTCGTACGAGCAGTACTTC
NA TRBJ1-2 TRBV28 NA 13 CASDTAPGGGYTF TGTGCCAGCGACACAGCGCCTGGGGGGGGCTACACCTTC
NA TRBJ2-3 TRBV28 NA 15 CASSFSGGVTDTQYF TGTGCCAGCAGTTTTAGCGGCGGAGTCACAGATACGCAGTATTTT
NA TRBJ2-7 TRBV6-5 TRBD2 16 CASSYTSGGTFYEQYF TGTGCCAGCAGTTACACTAGCGGGGGGACGTTTTACGAGCAGTACTTC
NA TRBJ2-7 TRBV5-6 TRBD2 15 CASSQFPSGSYEQYF TGTGCCAGCAGCCAATTCCCTAGCGGATCCTACGAGCAGTACTTC
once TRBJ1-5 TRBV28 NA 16 CASSQPRYRGNQPQHF TGTGCCAGCAGTCAGCCCCGTTACAGGGGCAATCAGCCCCAGCATTTT
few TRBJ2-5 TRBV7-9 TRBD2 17 CSSSYQRGVTTLETQYF TGTTCCAGCAGCTACCAGCGGGGGGTCACTACACTAGAGACCCAGTACTTC